Given below is one TCR beta chain in context. TCRdb reprocessed the 5' RACE reads and stores each CDR3 protein as one record, lacking DNA. The sample has over 250,000 distinct CDR3 sequences. The sample is drawn from a study of T cells expressing NK-cell markers. CDR3 length equals 12 residues. Germline CDR1 and CDR2: MNHEY and SVGAGI. This receptor was identified in a woman aged 18 to 75 in good health. The chain recombines TRBV6-5 with TRBJ1-4. Sequencing was performed on blood T cells: a sorted CD56 or NKG2C T cell subset, CD4+ or CD8+ T cells, or bulk PBMC T cells (not recorded which). The CDR3 spells CASSFPWEKLFF.